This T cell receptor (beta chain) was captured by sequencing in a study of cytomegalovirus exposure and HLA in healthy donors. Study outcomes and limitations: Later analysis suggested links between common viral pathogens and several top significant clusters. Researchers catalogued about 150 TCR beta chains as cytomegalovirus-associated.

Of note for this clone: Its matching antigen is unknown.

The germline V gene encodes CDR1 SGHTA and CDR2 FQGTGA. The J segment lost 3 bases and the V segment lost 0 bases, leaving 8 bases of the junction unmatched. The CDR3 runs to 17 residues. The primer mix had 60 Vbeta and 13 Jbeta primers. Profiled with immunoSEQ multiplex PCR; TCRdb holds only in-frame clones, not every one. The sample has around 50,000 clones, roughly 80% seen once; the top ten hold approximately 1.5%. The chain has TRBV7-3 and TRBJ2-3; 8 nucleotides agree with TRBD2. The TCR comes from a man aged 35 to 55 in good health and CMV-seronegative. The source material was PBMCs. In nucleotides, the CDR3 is TGTGCCAGCAGCTTAACGAAAGCGGGGGCGGGAACAGATACGCAGTATTTT. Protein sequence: CASSLTKAGAGTDTQYF.